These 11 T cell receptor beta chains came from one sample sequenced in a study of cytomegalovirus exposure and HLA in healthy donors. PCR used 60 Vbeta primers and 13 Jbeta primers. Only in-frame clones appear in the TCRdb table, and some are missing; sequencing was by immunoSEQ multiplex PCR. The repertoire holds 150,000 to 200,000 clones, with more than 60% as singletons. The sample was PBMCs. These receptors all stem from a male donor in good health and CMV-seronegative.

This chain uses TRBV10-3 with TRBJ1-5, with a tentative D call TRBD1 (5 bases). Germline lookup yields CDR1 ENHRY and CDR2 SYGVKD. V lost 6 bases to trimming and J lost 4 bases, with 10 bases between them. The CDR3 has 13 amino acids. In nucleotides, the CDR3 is TGTGCCATCAGCGTACAGGAAAATCAGCCCCAGCATTTT. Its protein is CAISVQENQPQHF.

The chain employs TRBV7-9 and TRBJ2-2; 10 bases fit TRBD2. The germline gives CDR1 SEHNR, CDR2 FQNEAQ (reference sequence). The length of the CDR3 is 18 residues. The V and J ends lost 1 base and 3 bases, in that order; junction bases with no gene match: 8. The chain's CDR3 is CASSLGLAGASDTGELFF. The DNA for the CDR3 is TGTGCCAGCAGCTTAGGGCTAGCGGGAGCCTCGGACACCGGGGAGCTGTTTTTT.

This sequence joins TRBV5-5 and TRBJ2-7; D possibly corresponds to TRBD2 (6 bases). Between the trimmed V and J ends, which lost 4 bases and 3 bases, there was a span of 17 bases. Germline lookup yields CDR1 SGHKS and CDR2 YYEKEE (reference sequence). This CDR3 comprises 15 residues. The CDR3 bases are TGTGCCAGCAGCGTCGCGTCTAGCGTACTCTACGAGCAGTACTTC. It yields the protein CASSVASSVLYEQYF.

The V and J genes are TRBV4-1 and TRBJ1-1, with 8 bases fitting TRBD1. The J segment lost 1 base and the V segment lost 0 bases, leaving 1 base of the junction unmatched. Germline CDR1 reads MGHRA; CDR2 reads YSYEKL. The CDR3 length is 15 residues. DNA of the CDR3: TGCGCCAGCAGCCAAGACGGGACAGGGAACACTGAAGCTTTCTTT. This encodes CASSQDGTGNTEAFF.

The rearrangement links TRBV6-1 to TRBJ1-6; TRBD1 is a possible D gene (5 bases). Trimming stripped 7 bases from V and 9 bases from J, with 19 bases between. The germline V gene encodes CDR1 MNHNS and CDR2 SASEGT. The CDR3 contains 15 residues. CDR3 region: CASTDGGRGVSPLHF. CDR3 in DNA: TGTGCCAGCACCGACGGGGGACGGGGGGTTTCACCCCTCCACTTT.

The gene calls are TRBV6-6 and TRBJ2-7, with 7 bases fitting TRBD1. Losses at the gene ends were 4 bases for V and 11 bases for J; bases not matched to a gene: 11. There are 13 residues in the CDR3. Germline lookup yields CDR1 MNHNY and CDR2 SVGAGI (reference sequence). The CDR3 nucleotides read TGTGCCAGCAGTTCCAACCGACAGGGCGGAGAGTACTTC. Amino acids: CASSSNRQGGEYF.

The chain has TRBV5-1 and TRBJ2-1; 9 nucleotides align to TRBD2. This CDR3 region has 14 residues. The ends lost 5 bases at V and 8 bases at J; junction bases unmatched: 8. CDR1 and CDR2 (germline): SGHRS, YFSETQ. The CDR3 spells CASRGGGVAYEQFF. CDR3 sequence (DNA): TGCGCCAGCAGGGGCGGGGGGGTCGCATATGAGCAGTTCTTC.

In DNA form, the CDR3 reads TGTGCCAGTAAAAACCTCAGGGGGAAGTATGGCTACACCTTC. Amino acids: CASKNLRGKYGYTF. The J gene is TRBJ1-2, the V gene TRBV19; TRBD1 matches at 7 bases. The CDR3 consists of 14 residues. V dropped 7 bases and J dropped 5; count of bases not matched to a gene: 10. Germline V gene data show CDR1 as LNHDA and CDR2 as SQIVND (reference sequence).

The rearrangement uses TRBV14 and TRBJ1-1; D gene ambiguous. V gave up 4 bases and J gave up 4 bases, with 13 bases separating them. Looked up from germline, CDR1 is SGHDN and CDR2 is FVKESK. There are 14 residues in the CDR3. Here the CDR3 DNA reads TGTGCCAGCAGCCGAGGGTTATCGAGCACTGAAGCTTTCTTT. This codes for CASSRGLSSTEAFF.

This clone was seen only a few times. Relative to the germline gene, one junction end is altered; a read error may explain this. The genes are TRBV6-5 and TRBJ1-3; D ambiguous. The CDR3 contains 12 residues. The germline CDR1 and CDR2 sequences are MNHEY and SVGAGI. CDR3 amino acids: CASSHSGNTIYF. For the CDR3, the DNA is TGTGCCAGCAGTCACTCTGGAAACACCATATATTTT.

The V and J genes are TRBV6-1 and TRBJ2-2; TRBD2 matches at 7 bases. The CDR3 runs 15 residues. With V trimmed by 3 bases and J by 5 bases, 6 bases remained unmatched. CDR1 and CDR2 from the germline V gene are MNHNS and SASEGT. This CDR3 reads CASSDMGGTTGELFF. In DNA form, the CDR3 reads TGTGCCAGCAGTGATATGGGGGGGACTACCGGGGAGCTGTTTTTT.